The rows below give T cell receptor beta chains drawn from one sample of a study of blood T cell repertoires in COVID-19. The protocol was immunoSEQ multiplex PCR, while the TCRdb copy is restricted to in-frame clones and leaves out a portion. The sample yields about 200,000 clones, 85% to 90% seen once. Sequencing used peripheral blood. These receptors originate from a man in his forties with active or convalescent COVID-19. Each CDR3 is given with its conserved first and last residue. A D gene is named only where the DNA matches it firmly. Part of the rows lack a size; the others show once, few, many or a class for expanded clones.

V,size,J,D,DNA,CDR3
TRBV18,few,TRBJ2-1,.,TGTGCCAGCTCACGCCCGGGTCCCTCGGACAATGAGCAGTTCTTC,CASSRPGPSDNEQFF
TRBV6-5,.,TRBJ1-2,.,TGTGCCAGCAGCCAAACAGGGTTCGGCTATGGCTACACCTTC,CASSQTGFGYGYTF
TRBV19,.,TRBJ1-1,.,TGTGCCAGTAGCCTAAACGCCCGTACCCTTGAAGCTTTCTTT,CASSLNARTLEAFF
TRBV11-3,.,TRBJ2-7,.,TGTGCCAGCAGCCCAGACACCGGATCCTACGAGCAGTACTTC,CASSPDTGSYEQYF
TRBV7-8,.,TRBJ2-2,.,TGTGCCAGCAGCTTCGAGGGACAAACCACCGGGGAGCTGTTTTTT,CASSFEGQTTGELFF
TRBV7-9,.,TRBJ1-5,TRBD1,TGTGCCAGCAGCCGGACCACAGGGGGGAGCAATCAGCCCCAGCATTTT,CASSRTTGGSNQPQHF
TRBV29-1,.,TRBJ2-7,TRBD2,TGCAGCACGCGAGCGGGGTCCTACGAGCAGTACTTC,CSTRAGSYEQYF
TRBV5-1,.,TRBJ2-2,TRBD1,TGCGCCAGCAGCTTGGATGGGACAGCGAACACCGGGGAGCTGTTTTTT,CASSLDGTANTGELFF
TRBV11-2,once,TRBJ2-7,.,TGTGCCAGCAGCTTAGATTCGCTAGCCGGTGAGCAGTACTTC,CASSLDSLAGEQYF
TRBV6-5,.,TRBJ1-5,.,TGTGCCAGCAAAGCTGACAGTAATCAGCCCCAGCATTTT,CASKADSNQPQHF
TRBV5-4,few,TRBJ2-7,TRBD1,TGTGCCAGCAGCTTCCTCGGGACAGGAGGTTGGAACGAGCAGTACTTC,CASSFLGTGGWNEQYF
TRBV6-5,once,TRBJ1-2,TRBD1,TGTGCCAGCAGTAGGGCCGGGACAGGGAACTATGGCTACACCTTC,CASSRAGTGNYGYTF
TRBV11-2,.,TRBJ2-2,TRBD2,TGTGCCAGCAGCCCGGGACTAGCGGGAGTTACCGGGGAGCTGTTTTTT,CASSPGLAGVTGELFF
TRBV29-1,.,TRBJ2-7,TRBD2,TGCAGCGTGGGGTACCTTAGCGGGATCCTGGCCTACGAGCAGTACTTC,CSVGYLSGILAYEQYF
TRBV6-4,.,TRBJ2-1,TRBD2,TGTGCCAGCAGCCGAAAGGAGCTAGCGGGAGGGCAGATCCCCTACAATGAGCAGTTCTTC,CASSRKELAGGQIPYNEQFF
TRBV2,.,TRBJ1-1,.,TGTGCCAGCTTGGGGCTCCGAGGAGCTTTCTTT,CASLGLRGAFF
TRBV11-2,.,TRBJ2-1,.,TGTGCCAGCAGCCGCTACAATGAGCAGTTCTTC,CASSRYNEQFF
TRBV15,.,TRBJ1-2,.,TGTGCCACCAGCATGGGACTAGATAACTATGGCTACACCTTC,CATSMGLDNYGYTF
TRBV11-3,.,TRBJ2-2,TRBD2,TGTGCCAGCAGCCCAGCTAGCGGGAGGGATGGCACCGGGGAGCTGTTTTTT,CASSPASGRDGTGELFF